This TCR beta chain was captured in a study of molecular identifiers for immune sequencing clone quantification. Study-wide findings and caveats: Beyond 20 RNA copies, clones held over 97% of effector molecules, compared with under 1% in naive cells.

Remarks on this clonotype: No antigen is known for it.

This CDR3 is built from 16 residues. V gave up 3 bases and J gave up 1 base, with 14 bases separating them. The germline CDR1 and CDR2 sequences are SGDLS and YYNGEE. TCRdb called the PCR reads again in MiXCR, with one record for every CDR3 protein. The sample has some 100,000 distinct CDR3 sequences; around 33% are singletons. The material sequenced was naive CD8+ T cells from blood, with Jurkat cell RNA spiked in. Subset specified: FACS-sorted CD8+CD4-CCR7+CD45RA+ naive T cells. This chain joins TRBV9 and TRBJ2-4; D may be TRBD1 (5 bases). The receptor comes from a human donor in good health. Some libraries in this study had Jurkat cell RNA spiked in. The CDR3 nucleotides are TGTGCCAGCAGCGCACATCAGGGTCTGGCCAAAAACATTCAGTACTTC. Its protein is CASSAHQGLAKNIQYF.